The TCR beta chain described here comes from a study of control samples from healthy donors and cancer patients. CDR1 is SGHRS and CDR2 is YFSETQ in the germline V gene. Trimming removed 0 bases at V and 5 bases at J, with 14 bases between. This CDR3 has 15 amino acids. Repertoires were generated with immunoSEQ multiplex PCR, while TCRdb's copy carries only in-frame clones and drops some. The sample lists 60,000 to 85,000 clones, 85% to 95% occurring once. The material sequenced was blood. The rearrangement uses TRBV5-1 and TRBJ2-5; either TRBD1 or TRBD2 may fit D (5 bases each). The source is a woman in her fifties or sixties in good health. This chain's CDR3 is CASSLAGLAGETQYF. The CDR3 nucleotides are TGCGCCAGCAGCTTGGCCGGGCTAGCAGGGGAGACCCAGTACTTC.